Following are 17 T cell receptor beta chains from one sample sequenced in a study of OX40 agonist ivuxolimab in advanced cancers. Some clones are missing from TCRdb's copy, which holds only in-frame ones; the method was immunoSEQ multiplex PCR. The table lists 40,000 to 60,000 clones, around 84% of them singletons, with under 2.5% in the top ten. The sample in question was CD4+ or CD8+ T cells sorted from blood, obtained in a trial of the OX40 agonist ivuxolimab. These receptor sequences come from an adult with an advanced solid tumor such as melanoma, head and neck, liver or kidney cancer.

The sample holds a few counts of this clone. CDR3 region: CASSYSTNTEAFF. In DNA form, the CDR3 reads TGTGCCAGTAGTTATTCGACGAACACTGAAGCTTTCTTT. This chain links TRBV19 with TRBJ1-1, with D hard to call. Germline V gives CDR1 LNHDA, CDR2 SQIVND (reference sequence). The ends were cut back, 5 bases at V and 1 base at J, with 8 bases in the middle. The CDR3 length is 13 residues.

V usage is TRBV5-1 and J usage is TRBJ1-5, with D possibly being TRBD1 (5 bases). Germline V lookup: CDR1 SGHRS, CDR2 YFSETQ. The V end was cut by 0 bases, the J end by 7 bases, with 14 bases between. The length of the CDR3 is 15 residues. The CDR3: CASSLAGQVGQPQHF. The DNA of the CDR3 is TGCGCCAGCAGCTTGGCGGGGCAGGTTGGGCAGCCCCAGCATTTT.

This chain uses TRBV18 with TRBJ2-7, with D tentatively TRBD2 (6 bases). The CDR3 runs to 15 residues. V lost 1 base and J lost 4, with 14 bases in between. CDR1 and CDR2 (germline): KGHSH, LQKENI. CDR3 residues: CASSPQATRMYEQYF. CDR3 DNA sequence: TGTGCCAGCTCACCACAAGCGACTAGAATGTACGAGCAGTACTTC.

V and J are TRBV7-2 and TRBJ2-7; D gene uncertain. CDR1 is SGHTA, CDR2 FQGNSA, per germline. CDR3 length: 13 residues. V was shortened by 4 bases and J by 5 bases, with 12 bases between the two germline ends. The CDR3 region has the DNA TGTGCCAGCAGCTCTGAGTTGACGAACGAGCAGTACTTC. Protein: CASSSELTNEQYF. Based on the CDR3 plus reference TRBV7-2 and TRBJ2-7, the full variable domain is GAGVSQSPSNKVTEKGKDVELRCDPISGHTALYWYRQSLGQGLEFLIYFQGNSAPDKSGLPSDRFSAERTGGSVSTLTIQRTQQEDSAVYLCASSSELTNEQYFGPGTRLTVT.

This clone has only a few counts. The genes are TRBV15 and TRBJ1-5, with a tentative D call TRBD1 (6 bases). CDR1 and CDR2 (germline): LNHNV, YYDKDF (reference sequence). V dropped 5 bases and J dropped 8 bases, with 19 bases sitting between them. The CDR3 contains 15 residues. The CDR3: CATSRRGEGLEPQHF. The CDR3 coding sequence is TGTGCCACCAGCCGAAGGGGGGAGGGATTGGAGCCCCAGCATTTT.

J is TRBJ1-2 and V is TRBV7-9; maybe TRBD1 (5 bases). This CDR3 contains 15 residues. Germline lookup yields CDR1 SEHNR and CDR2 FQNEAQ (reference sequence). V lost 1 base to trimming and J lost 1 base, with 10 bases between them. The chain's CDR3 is CASSLDRRGNYGYTF. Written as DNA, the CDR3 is TGTGCCAGCAGCTTAGACAGGCGGGGTAACTATGGCTACACCTTC.

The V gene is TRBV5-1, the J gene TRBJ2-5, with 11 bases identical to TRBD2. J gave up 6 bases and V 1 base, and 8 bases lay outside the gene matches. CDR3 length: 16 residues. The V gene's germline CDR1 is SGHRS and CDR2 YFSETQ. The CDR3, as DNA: TGCGCCAGCAGCTTGAGTAGCGGGGGGGCCGGGAAGACCCAGTACTTC. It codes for CASSLSSGGAGKTQYF.

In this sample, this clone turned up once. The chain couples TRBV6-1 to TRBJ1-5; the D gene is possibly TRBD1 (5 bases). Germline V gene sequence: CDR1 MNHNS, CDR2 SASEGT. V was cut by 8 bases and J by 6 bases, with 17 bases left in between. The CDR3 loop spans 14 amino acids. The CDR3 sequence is CASWGLQGGQPQHF. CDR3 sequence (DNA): TGTGCCAGCTGGGGCCTACAAGGAGGTCAGCCCCAGCATTTT.

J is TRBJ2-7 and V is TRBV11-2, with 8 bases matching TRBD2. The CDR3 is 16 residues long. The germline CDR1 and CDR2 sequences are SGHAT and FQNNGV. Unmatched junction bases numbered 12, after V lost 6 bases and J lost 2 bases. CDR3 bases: TGTGCCAGCAGAAGGCCCATAGCGGGGATAACCTACGAGCAGTACTTC. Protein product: CASRRPIAGITYEQYF.

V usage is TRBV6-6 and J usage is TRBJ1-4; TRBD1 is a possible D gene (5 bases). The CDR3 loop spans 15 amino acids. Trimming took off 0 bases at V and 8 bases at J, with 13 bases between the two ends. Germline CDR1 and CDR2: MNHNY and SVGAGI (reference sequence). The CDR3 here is CASSYSRESGEKLFF. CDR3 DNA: TGTGCCAGCAGTTACTCCAGGGAGAGCGGAGAAAAACTGTTTTTT.

The CDR3 protein is CASSTGDAQETQYF. In nucleotides, the CDR3 is TGCGCCAGCAGCACCGGGGACGCGCAAGAGACCCAGTACTTC. The V gene is TRBV5-1, the J gene TRBJ2-5, with D possibly called TRBD1 or TRBD2 (5 bases each). The CDR3 runs 14 residues. The V gene lost 4 bases and the J gene lost 2 bases, with 12 bases spanning the gap. The germline V gene has CDR1 SGHRS and CDR2 YFSETQ.

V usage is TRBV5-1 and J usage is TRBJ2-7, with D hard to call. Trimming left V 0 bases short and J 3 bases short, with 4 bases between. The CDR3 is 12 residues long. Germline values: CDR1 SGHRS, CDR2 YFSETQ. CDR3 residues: CASSLEDYEQYF. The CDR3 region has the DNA TGCGCCAGCAGCTTGGAAGACTACGAGCAGTACTTC.

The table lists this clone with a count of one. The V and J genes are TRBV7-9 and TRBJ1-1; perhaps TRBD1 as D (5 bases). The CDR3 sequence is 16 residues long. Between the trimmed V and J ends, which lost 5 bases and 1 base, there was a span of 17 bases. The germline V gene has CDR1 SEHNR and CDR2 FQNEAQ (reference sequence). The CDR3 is CASSLRGEGRNTEAFF. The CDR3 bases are TGTGCCAGCAGCCTACGGGGGGAGGGTCGGAACACTGAAGCTTTCTTT.

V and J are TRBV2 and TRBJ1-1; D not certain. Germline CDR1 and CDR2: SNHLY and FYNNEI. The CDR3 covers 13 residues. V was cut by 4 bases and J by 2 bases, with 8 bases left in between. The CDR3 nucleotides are TGTGCCAGCAGTGGACACTACAACACTGAAGCTTTCTTT. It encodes CASSGHYNTEAFF.

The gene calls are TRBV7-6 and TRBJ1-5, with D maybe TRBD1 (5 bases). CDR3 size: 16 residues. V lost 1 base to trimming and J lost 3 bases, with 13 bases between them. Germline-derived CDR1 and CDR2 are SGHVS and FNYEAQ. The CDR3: CASSLEAGGVNQPQHF. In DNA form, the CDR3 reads TGTGCCAGCAGCTTAGAGGCAGGAGGGGTCAATCAGCCCCAGCATTTT.

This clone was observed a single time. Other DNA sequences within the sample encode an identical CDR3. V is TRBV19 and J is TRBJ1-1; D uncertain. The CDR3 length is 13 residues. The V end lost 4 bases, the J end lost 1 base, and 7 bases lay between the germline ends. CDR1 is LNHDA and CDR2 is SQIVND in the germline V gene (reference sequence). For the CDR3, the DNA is TGTGCCAGTAGTACCTCGACGAACACTGAAGCTTTCTTT. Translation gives CASSTSTNTEAFF.

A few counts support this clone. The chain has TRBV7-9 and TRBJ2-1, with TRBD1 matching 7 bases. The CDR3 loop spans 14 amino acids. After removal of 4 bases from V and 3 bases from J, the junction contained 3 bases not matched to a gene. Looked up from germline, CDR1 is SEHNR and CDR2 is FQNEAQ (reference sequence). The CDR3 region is CASSWGTDYNEQFF. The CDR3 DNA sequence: TGTGCCAGCAGCTGGGGGACAGACTACAATGAGCAGTTCTTC.